One and the same sample provided the 10 T cell receptor beta chains below, sequenced in a study of T cell changes during pregnancy in multiple sclerosis. TCRdb's copy holds only in-frame clones and misses some; the assay was immunoSEQ multiplex PCR. The table includes 90,000 to 120,000 clones, almost 95% detected once. The input for sequencing was peripheral blood, taken before pregnancy. The receptors derive from a female donor with multiple sclerosis, enrolled in a pregnancy study.

The chain employs TRBV30 and TRBJ1-5, with a tentative D call TRBD1 (6 bases). The CDR3 covers 15 residues. The ends were cut back, 0 bases at V and 0 bases at J, with 9 bases in the middle. Per the germline V gene, CDR1 is GTSNPN and CDR2 is SVGIG (reference sequence). CDR3 residues: CAWSVKGDSNQPQHF. In DNA form, the CDR3 reads TGTGCCTGGAGTGTGAAGGGGGATAGCAATCAGCCCCAGCATTTT.

V is TRBV19 and J is TRBJ2-7, with a weak D call TRBD1 (6 bases). V shed 6 bases and J shed 2 bases, with 20 bases lying between them. This CDR3 comprises 16 residues. Germline lookup yields CDR1 LNHDA and CDR2 SQIVND (reference sequence). The CDR3 loop is CASRDPGEQSPYEQYF. As DNA, the CDR3 is TGTGCCAGTAGGGACCCAGGGGAACAATCCCCCTACGAGCAGTACTTC.

This clone was detected only once. J is TRBJ1-2 and V is TRBV5-5, with 8 bases identical to TRBD1. Trimming removed 3 bases from V and 6 bases from J; junction bases left unmatched: 4. The CDR3 length is 13 residues. Germline lookup yields CDR1 SGHKS and CDR2 YYEKEE (reference sequence). The CDR3 DNA is TGTGCCAGCAGCTGGACAGGGTTCGATGGCTACACCTTC. It is translated as CASSWTGFDGYTF.

The chain has TRBV28 and TRBJ2-7; D unclear. The CDR3 extends over 12 amino acids. The V gene's germline CDR1 is MDHEN and CDR2 SYDVKM. Trimming took 8 bases from V and 2 from J, leaving 10 bases between them. The CDR3 nucleotides are TGTGCCAGCGCCGGCGGTCCCTACGAGCAGTACTTC. Amino acids: CASAGGPYEQYF. The full variable domain, in which reference TRBV28 and TRBJ2-7 provide the parts outside the CDR3, is DVKVTQSSRYLVKRTGEKVFLECVQDMDHENMFWYRQDPGLGLRLIYFSYDVKMKEKGDIPEGYSVSREKKERFSLILESASTNQTSMYLCASAGGPYEQYFGPGTRLTVT.

The rearrangement links TRBV5-1 to TRBJ1-3, with 8 bases lining up with TRBD1. Per germline, CDR1 SGHRS and CDR2 YFSETQ. This CDR3 comprises 18 residues. With 3 bases clipped from V and 1 base from J, the junction kept 12 bases outside the gene matches. CDR3 sequence reads: CASSSKGPGGRSGNTIYF. CDR3 bases: TGCGCCAGCAGCTCTAAAGGGCCAGGGGGCAGATCTGGAAACACCATATATTTT.

The rearrangement links TRBV5-6 to TRBJ2-3; 9 bases are shared with TRBD1. The CDR3 length is 16 residues. Germline V gene lookup returns CDR1 SGHDT and CDR2 YYEEEE. After removal of 0 bases from V and 4 bases from J, the junction contained 6 bases not matched to a gene. CDR3 protein: CASSLEDRGVSDTQYF. CDR3 in DNA: TGTGCCAGCAGCTTGGAGGACAGGGGAGTTTCAGATACGCAGTATTTT.

This chain connects TRBV19 to TRBJ1-5; 9 bases are a match to TRBD1. The CDR3 contains 14 residues. The ends lost 5 bases at V and 7 bases at J; junction bases unmatched: 6. Germline lookup yields CDR1 LNHDA and CDR2 SQIVND (reference sequence). This CDR3 is CASSAWTGEQPQHF. Here the CDR3 DNA reads TGTGCCAGTAGTGCTTGGACAGGGGAACAGCCCCAGCATTTT.

The CDR3 here is CASSDAQNYGYTF. As DNA, the CDR3 is TGTGCCAGCAGTGACGCTCAGAACTATGGCTACACCTTC. This chain joins TRBV6-1 and TRBJ1-2, with D uncertain. Germline values: CDR1 MNHNS, CDR2 SASEGT. Trimming cost V 3 bases and J 2 bases, with 7 bases left between them. The CDR3 runs 13 residues.

J is TRBJ2-7 and V is TRBV19; D gene ambiguous. Germline CDR1 reads LNHDA; CDR2 reads SQIVND (reference sequence). The CDR3 loop spans 11 amino acids. V was shortened by 4 bases and J by 2 bases, with 3 bases between the two germline ends. The CDR3 nucleotides read TGTGCCAGTAGTAACACCTACGAGCAGTACTTC. It codes for CASSNTYEQYF.

The chain carries TRBV13 and TRBJ1-1, with 7 nucleotides matching TRBD1. The germline CDR1 and CDR2 sequences are PRHDT and FYEKMQ (reference sequence). The V segment lost 8 bases and the J segment 5 bases; nucleotides outside the gene matches: 14. This CDR3 is built from 15 residues. The CDR3, as DNA: TGTGCCAGCGGCCATTGGGGGCAGGGGGATACTGAAGCTTTCTTT. It codes for CASGHWGQGDTEAFF.